The source of this T cell receptor (beta chain) is a study of early T cells in non-severe SARS-CoV-2 infection (dated by TCRdb to the early 2020s). In terms of the full investigation: Because TCR sequencing relied on bulk RNA taken from unsorted whole blood, pairing of alpha and beta chains was not possible.

Set within a cohort of healthcare workers in London, UK, this nested case-control study involved weekly PCR testing of nasopharyngeal swabs along with blood sampling. Between 23 and 31 March 2020, the week of the UK lockdown, healthcare workers were enrolled and then followed up weekly for as long as 16 weeks. Receptor libraries were prepared by 5' RACE. TCRdb names NextSeq 500 as the instrument used. In the TCR library protocol, unique molecular identifiers were attached to individual cDNA molecules to correct for PCR bias and sequencing error. Sequencing covered both TCR alpha and beta chains, and within each sample the abundances of alpha and beta sequences were tightly co-correlated. Per the original workflow: Decombinator V4 was used to perform V gene, J gene and CDR3 annotation of TCR sequences. TCRs were defined as expanded if a significant change between any two time points was detected under a Poisson model with p below 0.0001. TCR abundances were normalised to the total number of TCRs sequenced per sample and were expressed as counts per million. TRAV1-2 paired with TRAJ12, TRAJ20 or TRAJ33 defined MAIT TCRs, while TRAV10 paired with TRAJ18 defined iNKT TCRs. VDJdb, accessed 1 November 2021, was searched for CMV, EBV and SARS-CoV-2 annotated TCRs, with TCRs annotated for multiple antigens excluded. TCRdb trimmed the raw reads at Q25, called clones with MiXCR and kept productive beta chains. Records with the same CDR3 protein are collapsed into one entry carrying the most frequent genes and DNA. The V and J calls here are based on TCRdb, not the publication. Present in this sample are 100,000 to 150,000 distinct CDR3 sequences, about 15% of which were seen just once. The ten largest clones add up to roughly 22% of the sample.

The CDR3 has 17 amino acids, counting the end cysteine and phenylalanine. The entry retains the CDR3 DNA only, 51 bases that are in frame from base 1. The germline V gene supplies CDR1 KGHSH and CDR2 LQKENI. Trimming leaves V shorter by 1 base and J shorter by 2 bases, with the junction holding 10 bases beyond the gene matches. General conclusions and limits of the study: VDJdb matching was skewed toward anti-spike CD8 responses and likely underestimated virus-specific expansions by missing private and CD4 specificities.

Turning to this clonotype: The antigen it binds to is not known. There are no base qualities to consult, and no much larger clone falls within one base.

The source is an adult who was a healthcare worker with PCR-confirmed SARS-CoV-2 infection or an uninfected control (not recorded which). The chain is encoded by TRBV18 joined to TRBJ1-1; 7 bases in the middle match TRBD1. Sequenced sample: whole blood. DNA sequence: TGTGCCAGCTCACCACGAGCCTTCGGAGGGGGCAACACTGAAGCTTTCTTT. Its protein product is CASSPRAFGGGNTEAFF.